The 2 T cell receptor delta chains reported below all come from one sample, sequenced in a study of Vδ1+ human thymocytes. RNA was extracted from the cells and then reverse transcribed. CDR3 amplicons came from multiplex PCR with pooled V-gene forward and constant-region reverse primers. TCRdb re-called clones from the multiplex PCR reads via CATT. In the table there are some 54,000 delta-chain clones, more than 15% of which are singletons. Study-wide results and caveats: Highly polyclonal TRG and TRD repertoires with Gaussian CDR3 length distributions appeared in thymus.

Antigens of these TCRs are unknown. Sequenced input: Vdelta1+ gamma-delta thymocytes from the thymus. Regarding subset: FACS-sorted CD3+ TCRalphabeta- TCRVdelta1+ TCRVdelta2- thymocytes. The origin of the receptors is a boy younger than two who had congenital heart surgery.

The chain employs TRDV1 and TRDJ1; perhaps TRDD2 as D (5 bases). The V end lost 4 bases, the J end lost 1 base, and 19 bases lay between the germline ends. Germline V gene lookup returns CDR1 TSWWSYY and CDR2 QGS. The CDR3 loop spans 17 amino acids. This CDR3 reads CALGGLPSSGSTDKLIF. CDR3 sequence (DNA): TGTGCTCTTGGGGGACTGCCTTCGAGTGGTTCCACCGATAAACTCATCTTT.

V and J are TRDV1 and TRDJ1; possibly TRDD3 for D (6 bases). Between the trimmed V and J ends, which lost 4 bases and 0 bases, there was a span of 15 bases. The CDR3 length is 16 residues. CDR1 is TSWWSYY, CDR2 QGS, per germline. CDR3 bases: TGTGCTCTTGGGGTCTCGTGGGGGCTGTACACCGATAAACTCATCTTT. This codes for CALGVSWGLYTDKLIF.